The TCR beta chain under discussion was sequenced for a study of blood T cell repertoires in COVID-19. This clone appeared once. Repertoires were generated with immunoSEQ multiplex PCR, while TCRdb's copy carries only in-frame clones and drops some. The sample has hundreds of thousands of clones, roughly 86% seen once. Ages ranged from roughly 18 to 100 years, with residence in some 25 US areas. Deletions cut 2 bases from V and 0 bases from J, with 11 bases between. The CDR3 is 16 amino acids. The germline V gene has CDR1 MGHRA and CDR2 YSYEKL. Sequencing was performed on PBMCs or T cells enriched from blood (not recorded which). V is TRBV4-1 and J is TRBJ1-3; no reliable D call. This sequence originates from a woman in her 40s with acute COVID-19. In DNA, the CDR3 is TGCGCCAGCAGCCAACCCGAAGGGAGCTCTGGAAACACCATATATTTT. As protein: CASSQPEGSSGNTIYF.